This TCR beta chain was identified in a study of T cells in Graves' hyperthyroidism and ophthalmopathy. Study-level background: Peripheral blood was obtained at initial diagnosis, preceding any treatment. Study conclusions and caveats: Before onset, by a median of around 6.4 months, the model predicted ophthalmopathy. Blood also showed most of the thyroid clonotypes that were expanded above 0.001.

What was amplified from RNA transcripts were TCR beta CDR3 regions. Using the HTBI primer set, a first-round RT-PCR was run on the TCR CDR3. TCRdb ran MiXCR on the multiplex PCR reads and lists one entry per CDR3 protein. In the table there are about half a million distinct CDR3 sequences, 15% to 20% of which are singletons. The authors obtained PBMCs from more than 8 ml of fresh peripheral blood. This CDR3 comprises 14 residues. Germline CDR1 is SNHLY and CDR2 is FYNNEI. Trimming left V 3 bases short and J 4 bases short, with 12 bases between. This clonotype was counted many times. What it binds is unknown.

The gene calls are TRBV2 and TRBJ1-1; D might be TRBD1 (6 bases). The TCR sequence derives from a woman aged 30 to 39 with Graves' ophthalmopathy. The sample comprised blood. The CDR3 is CASSEGGPGTEAFF. DNA of the CDR3: TGTGCCAGCAGTGAGGGGGGGCCCGGCACTGAAGCTTTCTTT.